These 23 T cell receptor beta chains were sequenced from one sample in a study of early T cells in non-severe SARS-CoV-2 infection. TCRdb recomputed calls from the 5' RACE reads with MiXCR, one row per CDR3 protein. The sample gives nearly 45,000 distinct CDR3 sequences, roughly 12% of which show up once; 20% to 25% is in the top ten. The sequencing sample was made of whole blood. These receptors all stem from an adult who was a healthcare worker with PCR-confirmed SARS-CoV-2 infection or an uninfected control (not recorded which).

This clonotype was picked up many times. The chain employs TRBV28 and TRBJ1-1; D unresolved. CDR3 length: 12 residues. Trimming took 5 bases from V and 6 from J, leaving 10 bases between them. Germline lookup yields CDR1 MDHEN and CDR2 SYDVKM. CDR3 protein: CASSVNVAEAFF. DNA of the CDR3: TGTGCCAGCAGTGTCAATGTGGCTGAAGCTTTCTTT.

This clonotype was seen ten or more times. This chain connects TRBV7-2 to TRBJ2-1, with TRBD2 matching over 9 bases. V trimming: 5 bases; J trimming: 5 bases; junction bases outside the gene matches: 10. The CDR3 is made up of 16 amino acids. Looked up from germline, CDR1 is SGHTA and CDR2 is FQGNSA. CDR3 sequence: CASSRKAGGENNEQFF. CDR3 nucleotide sequence: TGTGCCAGCAGCCGAAAAGCGGGAGGCGAAAACAATGAGCAGTTCTTC.

V usage is TRBV9 and J usage is TRBJ2-1; 9 bases match TRBD1. The CDR3 loop spans 21 amino acids. The germline gives CDR1 SGDLS, CDR2 YYNGEE. V was clipped by 0 bases and J by 0 bases; unmatched bases: 16. The DNA of the CDR3 is TGTGCCAGCAGCGTAGGCCGGAGCCGGGACAGGGTAAGGTTCTCCTACAATGAGCAGTTCTTC. Its translation is CASSVGRSRDRVRFSYNEQFF. The full variable domain, completed using reference TRBV9 and TRBJ2-1, is DSGVTQTPKHLITATGQRVTLRCSPRSGDLSVYWYQQSLDQGLQFLIQYYNGEERAKGNILERFSAQQFPDLHSELNLSSLELGDSALYFCASSVGRSRDRVRFSYNEQFFGPGTRLTVL.

This clonotype was picked up many times. The V call is TRBV4-1, the J call TRBJ2-3, with 7 nucleotides matching TRBD2. The CDR3 spans 14 residues. Losses at the gene ends were 4 bases for V and 4 bases for J; bases not matched to a gene: 5. Germline CDR1 is MGHRA and CDR2 is YSYEKL. The CDR3 nucleotides are TGCGCCAGCAGCCTATTGGGGGGGGCAGATACGCAGTATTTT. As protein: CASSLLGGADTQYF.

Many counts were recorded for this clonotype. V gene TRBV20-1 combines with J gene TRBJ1-1; maybe TRBD1 (5 bases). The V gene lost 3 bases and the J gene lost 5 bases, with 13 bases spanning the gap. Germline V gene sequence: CDR1 DFQATT, CDR2 SNEGSKA (reference sequence). CDR3 length: 13 residues. The CDR3 sequence is CSASSGGDTEAFF. Written as DNA, the CDR3 is TGCAGTGCTAGTTCGGGGGGAGATACTGAAGCTTTCTTT.

The V and J genes are TRBV20-1 and TRBJ2-2, with a possible D match to TRBD2 (5 bases). Between the trimmed V and J ends, which lost 2 bases and 4 bases, there was a span of 11 bases. Germline lookup yields CDR1 DFQATT and CDR2 SNEGSKA (reference sequence). The CDR3 totals 14 residues. CDR3 in DNA: TGCAGTGCTAGAAAGAGGGTGGGCACCGGGGAGCTGTTTTTT. Translated: CSARKRVGTGELFF.

This clonotype was recorded a few times. This chain links TRBV9 with TRBJ1-1; D perhaps matches TRBD1 (5 bases). V shed 2 bases and J shed 3 bases, with 14 bases lying between them. Germline assignment: CDR1 SGDLS and CDR2 YYNGEE. This CDR3 has 15 amino acids. The CDR3 here is CASSVSGRVDTEAFF. The CDR3 coding sequence is TGTGCCAGCAGCGTCTCAGGGAGAGTGGACACTGAAGCTTTCTTT.

The table lists this clonotype with a few counts. The rearrangement links TRBV15 to TRBJ1-3; D ambiguous. The germline V gene has CDR1 LNHNV and CDR2 YYDKDF (reference sequence). V was trimmed by 1 base and J by 0 bases, leaving 13 bases between them. CDR3 size: 17 residues. CDR3 sequence: CATSRVNPGLSGNTIYF. The CDR3 coding sequence is TGTGCCACCAGCAGAGTTAATCCAGGACTCTCTGGAAACACCATATATTTT.

This clonotype was recorded at least ten times. The CDR3 DNA sequence: TGTGCCAGCAACTCCGACAGCAACACTGAAGCTTTCTTT. Protein: CASNSDSNTEAFF. The chain recombines TRBV7-2 with TRBJ1-1, with D possibly TRBD1 on 5 matching bases. V shed 7 bases and J shed 2 bases, with 11 bases lying between them. Germline lookup yields CDR1 SGHTA and CDR2 FQGNSA. This CDR3 region has 13 residues.

Ten or more counts support this clonotype. The chain couples TRBV28 to TRBJ2-1, with 8 bases aligning to TRBD1. Losses at the gene ends were 1 base for V and 13 bases for J; bases not matched to a gene: 6. The CDR3 runs to 13 residues. Germline values: CDR1 MDHEN, CDR2 SYDVKM. CDR3 sequence reads: CASSLSGQGGQFF. DNA of the CDR3: TGTGCCAGCAGTTTATCTGGACAGGGTGGTCAGTTCTTC. Full variable domain (remainder filled in from reference TRBV28 and TRBJ2-1): DVKVTQSSRYLVKRTGEKVFLECVQDMDHENMFWYRQDPGLGLRLIYFSYDVKMKEKGDIPEGYSVSREKKERFSLILESASTNQTSMYLCASSLSGQGGQFFGPGTRLTVL.

This clonotype was detected ten times or more. This chain connects TRBV29-1 to TRBJ2-5, with 8 bases aligning to TRBD1. Germline loops: CDR1 SQVTM, CDR2 ANQGSEA. The CDR3 runs 12 residues. With V trimmed by 4 bases and J by 5 bases, 3 bases remained unmatched. The CDR3 is CSVGQGAETQYF. In DNA, the CDR3 is TGCAGCGTTGGGCAGGGGGCTGAGACCCAGTACTTC.

The table lists this clonotype with many counts. The chain uses TRBV28 and TRBJ2-7; no firm D call. V dropped 6 bases and J dropped 6 bases, with 18 bases sitting between them. CDR3 length: 14 amino acids. The germline V gene encodes CDR1 MDHEN and CDR2 SYDVKM. The CDR3 protein is CASRVQFSYSEQYF. The CDR3 DNA follows: TGTGCCAGCAGGGTACAATTCTCCTATTCCGAGCAGTACTTC.

The CDR3 loop is CASSLISGTVGTDTQYF. CDR3 sequence (DNA): TGTGCCAGCAGCTTAATAAGTGGGACAGTTGGAACAGATACGCAGTATTTT. The V gene is TRBV11-2, the J gene TRBJ2-3, with 7 bases fitting TRBD1. Germline V gene sequence: CDR1 SGHAT, CDR2 FQNNGV. The CDR3 sequence is 17 residues long. J lost 3 bases, V lost 2 bases, and 11 bases had no gene match.

The chain joins TRBV20-1 to TRBJ2-7; D gene uncertain. Deletions cut 0 bases from V and 3 bases from J, with 6 bases between. The CDR3 sequence is 12 residues long. Per germline, CDR1 DFQATT and CDR2 SNEGSKA (reference sequence). CDR3 nucleotides: TGCAGTGCTAGAGATGGTATCTACGAGCAGTACTTC. Its protein product is CSARDGIYEQYF.

J is TRBJ2-1 and V is TRBV6-2 or TRBV6-3; 8 bases line up with TRBD1. The V gene's germline CDR1 is MNHEY and CDR2 SVGEGT. This CDR3 region has 13 residues. V trimming: 3 bases; J trimming: 8 bases; junction bases outside the gene matches: 3. CDR3 nucleotide sequence: TGTGCCAGCAGTTATCAGGGGGCCCATGAGCAGTTCTTC. It translates to CASSYQGAHEQFF.

The chain joins TRBV24-1 to TRBJ2-5; TRBD1 is a possible D gene (6 bases). Germline CDR1 KGHDR, CDR2 SFDVKD. V lost 10 bases and J 5 bases, leaving 16 bases between the germline ends. There are 13 residues in the CDR3. CDR3 DNA sequence: TGTGCCACGCAGACAGGTGGGATTGAGACCCAGTACTTC. Its protein product is CATQTGGIETQYF.

This clonotype was recorded many times. The rearrangement uses TRBV6-2 or TRBV6-3 and TRBJ1-5; D is uncertain. V was trimmed by 2 bases and J by 7 bases, leaving 6 bases between them. Germline V gene lookup returns CDR1 MNHEY and CDR2 SVGEGT. The CDR3 runs to 12 residues. The CDR3 region has the DNA TGTGCCAGCAGTTACGGGGTCCAGCCCCAGCATTTT. Protein: CASSYGVQPQHF.

This clonotype has more than one count but fewer than ten. The DNA is omitted, as the CDR3 cannot be located on it reliably, and the CDR3 follows TCRdb's listing. V usage is TRBV7-3 and J usage is TRBJ2-3; TRBD2 is taken as the D call from the table, unchecked against the DNA. Germline values: CDR1 SGHTA, CDR2 FQGTGA. The CDR3 is 13 residues long, ends included. CDR3 protein: CASSPSVSDTQYF.

This clonotype was counted at least ten times. The chain links TRBV7-2 to TRBJ1-2, with 8 bases that match TRBD1. The CDR3 contains 15 residues. V lost 7 bases to trimming and J lost 8 bases; unmatched junction nucleotides: 15. In germline, CDR1 is SGHTA, CDR2 FQGNSA. For the CDR3, the DNA is TGTGCCAGCACCCAGAGGGCAGGGGGCATGGAGGGCTACACCTTC. It specifies CASTQRAGGMEGYTF.

This clonotype appeared many times. The V call is TRBV20-1, the J call TRBJ2-3, with 7 bases fitting TRBD2. Germline lookup yields CDR1 DFQATT and CDR2 SNEGSKA (reference sequence). Trimming took 4 bases from V and 0 from J; bases not matched to a gene: 4. The CDR3 covers 14 residues. CDR3 residues: CSAKLAGSTDTQYF. DNA for the CDR3: TGCAGTGCTAAGTTAGCGGGTAGCACAGATACGCAGTATTTT.

The chain employs TRBV7-2 and TRBJ1-5; no reliable D call. This CDR3 is built from 14 residues. Deletions cut 10 bases from V and 4 bases from J, with 17 bases between. CDR1 SGHTA and CDR2 FQGNSA come from the germline V gene. The CDR3 DNA reads TGTGCCACCGATGCATCCGTGCTGAATCAGCCCCAGCATTTT. Encoded protein: CATDASVLNQPQHF.

The CDR3 DNA reads TGTGCCAGAATTCAGAATAACACTGAAGCTTTCTTT. Translated, it gives CARIQNNTEAFF. The genes are TRBV5-3 and TRBJ1-1; no clear D. TRBV5-3 is an open reading frame whose function is uncertain. CDR3 length equals 12 residues. Trimming stripped 6 bases from V and 2 bases from J, with 8 bases between.

This clonotype showed up many times. The chain has TRBV12-3 or TRBV12-4 and TRBJ2-7; D is tentatively TRBD1 or TRBD2 (5 bases each). This CDR3 region has 14 residues. The ends were cut back, 5 bases at V and 1 base at J, with 12 bases in the middle. The CDR3 loop is CASSPPGPSYEQYF. CDR3 DNA: TGTGCCAGCAGTCCCCCGGGGCCTTCCTACGAGCAGTACTTC.